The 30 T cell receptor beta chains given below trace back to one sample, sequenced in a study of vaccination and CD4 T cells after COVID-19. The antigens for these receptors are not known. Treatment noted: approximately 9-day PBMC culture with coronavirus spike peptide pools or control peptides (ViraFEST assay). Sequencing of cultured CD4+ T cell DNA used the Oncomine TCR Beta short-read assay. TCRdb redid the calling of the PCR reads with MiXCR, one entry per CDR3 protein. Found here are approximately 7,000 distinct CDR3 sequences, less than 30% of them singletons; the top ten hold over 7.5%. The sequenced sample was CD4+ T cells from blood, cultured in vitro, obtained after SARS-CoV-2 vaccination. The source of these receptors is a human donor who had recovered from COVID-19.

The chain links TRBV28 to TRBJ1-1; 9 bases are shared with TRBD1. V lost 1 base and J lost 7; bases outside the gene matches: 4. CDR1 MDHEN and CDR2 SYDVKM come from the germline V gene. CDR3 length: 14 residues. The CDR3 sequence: CASSLYRGLGEAFF. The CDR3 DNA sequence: TGTGCCAGCAGTTTATACAGGGGGCTCGGTGAAGCTTTCTTT.

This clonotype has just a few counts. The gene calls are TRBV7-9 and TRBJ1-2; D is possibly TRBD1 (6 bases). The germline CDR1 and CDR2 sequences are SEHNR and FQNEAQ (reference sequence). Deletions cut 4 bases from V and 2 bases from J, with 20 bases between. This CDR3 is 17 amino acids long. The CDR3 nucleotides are TGTGCCAGCAGCTCGACAGGTCCTCGGTTGGGGAACTATGGCTACACCTTC. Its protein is CASSSTGPRLGNYGYTF.

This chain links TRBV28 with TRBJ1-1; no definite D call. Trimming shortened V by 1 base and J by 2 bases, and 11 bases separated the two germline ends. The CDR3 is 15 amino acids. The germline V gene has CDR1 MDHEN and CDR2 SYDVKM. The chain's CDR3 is CASSLFRTANTEAFF. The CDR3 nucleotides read TGTGCCAGCAGTTTATTCAGGACGGCAAACACTGAAGCTTTCTTT.

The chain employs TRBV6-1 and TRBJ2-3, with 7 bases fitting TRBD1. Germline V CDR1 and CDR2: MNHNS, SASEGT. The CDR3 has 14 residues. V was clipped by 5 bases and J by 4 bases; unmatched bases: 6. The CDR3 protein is CASSRQGGSDTQYF. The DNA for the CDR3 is TGTGCCAGCAGTAGACAGGGTGGGTCAGATACGCAGTATTTT.

Here the CDR3 DNA reads TGTGCCAGCCAACACAGGGTTCATGAGCAGTTCTTC. Amino acid sequence: CASQHRVHEQFF. V gene TRBV6-2 or TRBV6-3 combines with J gene TRBJ2-1, with a weak D call TRBD1 (6 bases). Germline V gives CDR1 MNHEY, CDR2 SVGEGT. V gave up 8 bases and J gave up 8 bases, with 13 bases separating them. The CDR3 has 12 amino acids.

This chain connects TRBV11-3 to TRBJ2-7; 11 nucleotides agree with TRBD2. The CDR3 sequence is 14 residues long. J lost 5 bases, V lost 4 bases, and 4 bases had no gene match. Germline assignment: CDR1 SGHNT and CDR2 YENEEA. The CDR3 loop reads CASSSSGRPNEQYF. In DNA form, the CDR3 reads TGTGCCAGCAGCTCTAGCGGGAGGCCAAACGAGCAGTACTTC.

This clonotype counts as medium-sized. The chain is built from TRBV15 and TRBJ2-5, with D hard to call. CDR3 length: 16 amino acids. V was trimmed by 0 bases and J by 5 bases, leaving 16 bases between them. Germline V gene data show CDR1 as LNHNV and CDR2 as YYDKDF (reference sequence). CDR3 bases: TGTGCCACCAGCAGAGATCCACGATTCGCCGCGGAGACCCAGTACTTC. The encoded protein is CATSRDPRFAAETQYF.

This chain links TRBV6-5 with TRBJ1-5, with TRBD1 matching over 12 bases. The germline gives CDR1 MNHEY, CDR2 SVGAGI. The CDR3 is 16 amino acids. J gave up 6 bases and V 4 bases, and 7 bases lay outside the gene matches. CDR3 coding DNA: TGTGCCAGCAGTTCCGGGACAGGGGGCGCGGGTCAGCCCCAGCATTTT. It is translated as CASSSGTGGAGQPQHF.

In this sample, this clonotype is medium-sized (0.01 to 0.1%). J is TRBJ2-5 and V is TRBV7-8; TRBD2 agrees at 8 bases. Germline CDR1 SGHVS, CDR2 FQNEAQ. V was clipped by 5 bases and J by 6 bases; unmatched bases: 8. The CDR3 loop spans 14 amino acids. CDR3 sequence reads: CASSPASGWKTQYF. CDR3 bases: TGTGCCAGCAGCCCCGCTAGCGGGTGGAAGACCCAGTACTTC.

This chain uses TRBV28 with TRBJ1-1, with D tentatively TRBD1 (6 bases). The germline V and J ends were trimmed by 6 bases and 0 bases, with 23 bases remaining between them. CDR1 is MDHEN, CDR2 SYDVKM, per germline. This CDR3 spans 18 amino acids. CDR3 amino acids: CASSRNLGAPTLNTEAFF. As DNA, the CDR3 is TGTGCCAGCAGCCGGAATTTGGGGGCCCCAACCTTGAACACTGAAGCTTTCTTT.

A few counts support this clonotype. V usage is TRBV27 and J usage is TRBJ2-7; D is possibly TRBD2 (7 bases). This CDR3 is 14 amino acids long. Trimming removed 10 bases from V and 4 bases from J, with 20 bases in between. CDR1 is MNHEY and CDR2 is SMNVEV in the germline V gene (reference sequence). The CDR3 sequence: CATQLRGGEYEQYF. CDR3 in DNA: TGTGCCACCCAGTTGAGGGGGGGAGAGTACGAGCAGTACTTC.

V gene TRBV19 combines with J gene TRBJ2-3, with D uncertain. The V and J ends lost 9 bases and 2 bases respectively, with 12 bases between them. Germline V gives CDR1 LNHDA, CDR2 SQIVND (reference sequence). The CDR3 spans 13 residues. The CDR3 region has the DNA TGTGCCAGCGGTCCAACGATCACAGATACGCAGTATTTT. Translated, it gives CASGPTITDTQYF. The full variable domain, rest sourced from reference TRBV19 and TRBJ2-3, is DGGITQSPKYLFRKEGQNVTLSCEQNLNHDAMYWYRQDPGQGLRLIYYSQIVNDFQKGDIAEGYSVSREKKESFPLTVTSAQKNPTAFYLCASGPTITDTQYFGPGTRLTVL.

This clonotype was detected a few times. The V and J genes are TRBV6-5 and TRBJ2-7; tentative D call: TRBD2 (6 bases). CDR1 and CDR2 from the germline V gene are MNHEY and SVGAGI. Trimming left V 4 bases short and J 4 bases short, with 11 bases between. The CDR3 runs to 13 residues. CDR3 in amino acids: CASSFRETYEQYF. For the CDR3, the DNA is TGTGCCAGCAGTTTCCGGGAGACATACGAGCAGTACTTC.

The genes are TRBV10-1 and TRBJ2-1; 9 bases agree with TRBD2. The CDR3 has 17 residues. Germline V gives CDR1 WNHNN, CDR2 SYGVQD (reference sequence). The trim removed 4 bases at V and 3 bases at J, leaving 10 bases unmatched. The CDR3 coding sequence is TGCGCCAGCAGTGGAGGCGGGGGGGCGCGTGGCTACAATGAGCAGTTCTTC. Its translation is CASSGGGGARGYNEQFF.

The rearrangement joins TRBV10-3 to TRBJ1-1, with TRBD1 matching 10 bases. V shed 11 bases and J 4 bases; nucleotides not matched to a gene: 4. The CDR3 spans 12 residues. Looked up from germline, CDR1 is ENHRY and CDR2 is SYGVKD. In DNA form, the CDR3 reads TGTGCCTCAGGGACAGGGGCCACTGAAGCTTTCTTT. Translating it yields CASGTGATEAFF.

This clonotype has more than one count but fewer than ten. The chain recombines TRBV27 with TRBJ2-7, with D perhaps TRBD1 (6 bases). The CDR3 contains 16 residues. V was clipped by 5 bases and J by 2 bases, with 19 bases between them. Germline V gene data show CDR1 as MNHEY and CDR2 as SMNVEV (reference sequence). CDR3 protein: CASSARGGISPYEQYF. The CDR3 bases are TGTGCCAGCAGTGCCCGAGGGGGAATAAGTCCCTACGAGCAGTACTTC.

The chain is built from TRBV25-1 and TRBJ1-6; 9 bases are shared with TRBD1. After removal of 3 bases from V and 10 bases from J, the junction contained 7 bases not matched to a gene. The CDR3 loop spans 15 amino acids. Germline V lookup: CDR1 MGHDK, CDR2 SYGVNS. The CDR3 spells CASSDSGTGISPLHF. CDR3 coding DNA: TGTGCCAGCAGTGATTCCGGGACAGGGATCTCACCCCTCCACTTT.

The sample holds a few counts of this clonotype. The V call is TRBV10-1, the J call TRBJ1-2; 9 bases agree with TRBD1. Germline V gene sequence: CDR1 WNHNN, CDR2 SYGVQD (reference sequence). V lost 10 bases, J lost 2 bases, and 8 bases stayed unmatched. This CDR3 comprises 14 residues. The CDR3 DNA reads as TGCGCCACCCAAGAGGACAGGGGAAACTATGGCTACACCTTC. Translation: CATQEDRGNYGYTF.

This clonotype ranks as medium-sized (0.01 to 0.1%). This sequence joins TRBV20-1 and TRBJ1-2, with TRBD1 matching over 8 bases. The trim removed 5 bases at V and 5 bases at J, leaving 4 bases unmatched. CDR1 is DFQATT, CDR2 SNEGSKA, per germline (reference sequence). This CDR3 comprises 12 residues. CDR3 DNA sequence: TGCAGTGCTGCCGACAGGGGTTATGGCTACACCTTC. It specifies CSAADRGYGYTF.

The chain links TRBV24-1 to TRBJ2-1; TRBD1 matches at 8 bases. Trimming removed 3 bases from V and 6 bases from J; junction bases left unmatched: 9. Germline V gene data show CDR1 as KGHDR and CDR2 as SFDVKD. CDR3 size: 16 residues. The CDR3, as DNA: TGTGCCACCAGTGATAATAGCGCTACAGGGGGCAATGAGCAGTTCTTC. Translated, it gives CATSDNSATGGNEQFF.

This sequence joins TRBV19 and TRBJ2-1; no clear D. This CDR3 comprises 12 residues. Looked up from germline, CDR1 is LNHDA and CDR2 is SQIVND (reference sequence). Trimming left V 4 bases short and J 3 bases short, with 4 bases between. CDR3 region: CASSTNYNEQFF. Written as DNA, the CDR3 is TGTGCCAGTAGTACCAACTACAATGAGCAGTTCTTC.

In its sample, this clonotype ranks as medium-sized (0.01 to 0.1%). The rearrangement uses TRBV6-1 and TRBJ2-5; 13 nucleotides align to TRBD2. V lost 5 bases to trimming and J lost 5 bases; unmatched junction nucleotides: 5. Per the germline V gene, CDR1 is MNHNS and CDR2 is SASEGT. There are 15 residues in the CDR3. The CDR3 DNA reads TGTGCCAGCAGTCTCGGGACTAGCGGGACGGAGACCCAGTACTTC. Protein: CASSLGTSGTETQYF.

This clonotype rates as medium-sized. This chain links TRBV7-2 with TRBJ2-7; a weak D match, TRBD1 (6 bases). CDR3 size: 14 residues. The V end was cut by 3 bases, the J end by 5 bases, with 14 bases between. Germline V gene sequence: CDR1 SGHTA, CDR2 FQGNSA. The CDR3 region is CASSFRQVRDEQYF. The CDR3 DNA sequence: TGTGCCAGCAGCTTCCGACAGGTGAGGGACGAGCAGTACTTC.

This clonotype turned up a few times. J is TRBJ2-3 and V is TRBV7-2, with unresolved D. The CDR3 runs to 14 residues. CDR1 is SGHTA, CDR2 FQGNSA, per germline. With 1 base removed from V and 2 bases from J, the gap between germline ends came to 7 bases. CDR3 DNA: TGTGCCAGCAGCTTAGAAAGCAACACAGATACGCAGTATTTT. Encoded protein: CASSLESNTDTQYF.

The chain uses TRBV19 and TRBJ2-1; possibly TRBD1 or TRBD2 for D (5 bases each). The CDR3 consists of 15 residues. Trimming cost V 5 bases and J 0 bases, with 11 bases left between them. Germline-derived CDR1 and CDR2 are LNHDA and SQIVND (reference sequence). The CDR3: CASSVRGNSYNEQFF. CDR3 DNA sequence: TGTGCCAGTAGTGTGAGGGGAAACTCCTACAATGAGCAGTTCTTC.

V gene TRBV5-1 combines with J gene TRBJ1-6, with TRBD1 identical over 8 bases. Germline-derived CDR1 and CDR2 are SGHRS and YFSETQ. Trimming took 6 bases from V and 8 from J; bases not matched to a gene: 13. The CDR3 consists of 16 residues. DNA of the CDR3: TGCGCCAGCAAAACCCTGCCGACAGGGGCAGATTCACCCCTCCACTTT. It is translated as CASKTLPTGADSPLHF.

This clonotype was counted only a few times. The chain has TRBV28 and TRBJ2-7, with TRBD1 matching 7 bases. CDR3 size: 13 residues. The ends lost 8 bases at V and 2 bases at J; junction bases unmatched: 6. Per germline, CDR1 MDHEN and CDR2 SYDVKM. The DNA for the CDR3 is TGTGCCAGCGTGAGGGACAGCCCCTACGAGCAGTACTTC. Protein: CASVRDSPYEQYF.

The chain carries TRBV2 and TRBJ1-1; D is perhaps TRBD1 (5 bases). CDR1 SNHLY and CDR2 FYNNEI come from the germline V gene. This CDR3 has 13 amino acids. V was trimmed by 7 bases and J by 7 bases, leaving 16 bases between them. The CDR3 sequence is CASNAQGSHEAFF. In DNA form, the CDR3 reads TGTGCCAGCAACGCTCAGGGATCACATGAAGCTTTCTTT. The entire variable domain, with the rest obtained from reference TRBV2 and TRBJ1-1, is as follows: EPEVTQTPSHQVTQMGQEVILRCVPISNHLYFYWYRQILGQKVEFLVSFYNNEISEKSEIFDDQFSVERPDGSNFTLKIRSTKLEDSAMYFCASNAQGSHEAFFGQGTRLTVV.

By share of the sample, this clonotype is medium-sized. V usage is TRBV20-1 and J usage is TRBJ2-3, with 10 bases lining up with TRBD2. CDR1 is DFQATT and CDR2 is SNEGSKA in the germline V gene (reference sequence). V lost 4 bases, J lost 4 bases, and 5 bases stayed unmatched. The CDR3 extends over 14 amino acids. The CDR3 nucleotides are TGCAGTGCTACTTCTAGCGGGAGACCAGATACGCAGTATTTT. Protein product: CSATSSGRPDTQYF.

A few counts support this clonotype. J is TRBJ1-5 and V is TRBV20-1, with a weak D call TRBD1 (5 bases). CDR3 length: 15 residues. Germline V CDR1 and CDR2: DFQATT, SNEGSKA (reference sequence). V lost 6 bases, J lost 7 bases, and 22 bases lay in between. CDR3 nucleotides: TGCAGTGCCCCCCGGGGAAGGGGAAGAGGACAGCCCCAGCATTTT. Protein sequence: CSAPRGRGRGQPQHF.